This T cell receptor beta chain was sequenced in a study of blood T cell repertoires in COVID-19 (dated by TCRdb to the early 2020s). Regarding the complete study: Samples from collaborators originated in the United States, Italy and Spain and spanned both the acute and convalescent phases of COVID-19. The material from the prospective study consisted of cDNA or gDNA derived from T cells, B-cell-depleted T cells, or PBMCs. The dataset comprised deeply sampled blood TCRbeta repertoires from subjects exposed to, actively infected with, or recovered from COVID-19. The repertoires were released in a freely available public database meant as a resource for research on the immune response to SARS-CoV-2. The samples were drawn from the first 160 participants of the ongoing ImmuneRACE study and from roughly 1,300 subjects provided by 6 global collaborators. Sample metadata almost always included a de-identified subject ID, COVID-19 status, age in years and sex. Where HLA class I and class II types were available, the types were taken from metadata supplied by the sample provider, not from assay-based typing.

Overall study results and their limits: The quantity of clinical and demographic metadata differed by source and by participant and was supplied without curation.

CDR1 WSHSY and CDR2 SAAADI were looked up in the germline V gene. The CDR3 sequence holds 13 residues, the cysteine and phenylalanine included. The entry retains the CDR3 DNA only, 39 bases that are in frame from base 1. V and J lose 6 bases and 4 bases, and a span of 12 bases separates them. Points on this clone: Which antigen it targets is not known. The sample holds no much larger clone one base away, and base qualities are not on file.

Whole blood was collected in K2EDTA tubes by collaborating institutions according to the institutions' own protocols. For TCRbeta analysis, collaborators shipped samples as frozen whole blood, isolated PBMCs, or DNA extracted from either of those sample types. TCRbeta CDR3 regions were amplified from genomic DNA by means of the immunoSEQ Assay, a bias-controlled multiplex PCR. As for the original processing: Within the assay, amplification of reference gene primers was used to estimate how many nucleated cells each sample contained. To quantify the absolute abundance of each unique TCRbeta CDR3 rearrangement, sequence reads were collapsed and filtered. For each sample, productive Simpson clonality was calculated by taking the square root of Simpson's diversity index across productive rearrangements. TCRdb took over this immuneACCESS table, retaining in-frame rearrangements with V and J assigned. Such tables are incomplete; in checked studies, under half of the missing clones stem from an unresolved V gene, and the remainder is unexplained. V, J and clone size reflect that table, while D and trimming were determined from the DNA. The sample table records 250,000 to 350,000 clones; roughly 88% of these occur just once. The ten largest clonotypes hold 3% of the sample.

The V and J segments used are TRBV10-2 and TRBJ1-1; TRBD1 is possibly the D segment (6 matching bases). The sequencing sample was made of peripheral blood. The TCR originated in a woman aged 25 to 45 with active or convalescent COVID-19. CDR3 reads: CASSGGRGTEAFF. The sequenced DNA is TGCGCCAGCAGCGGGGGGCGAGGCACTGAAGCTTTCTTT.